The 16 T cell receptor beta chains given below trace back to one sample, sequenced in a study of blood T cell repertoires in COVID-19. Generated by immunoSEQ multiplex PCR, the TCRdb table keeps only in-frame clones and is missing some. The profile covers some 170,000 clones, with 82% appearing a single time and around 8% taken by the ten largest. Sequences were obtained from peripheral blood. Receptors originate from a woman aged 70-85 years with acute or convalescent COVID-19.

The V and J genes are TRBV30 and TRBJ1-6; tentative D call: TRBD1 (5 bases). The germline CDR1 and CDR2 sequences are GTSNPN and SVGIG (reference sequence). The CDR3 is 13 amino acids. The CDR3 DNA sequence: TGTGCAGAGGGCGGGGGAGGCGATTCACCCCTCCACTTT. Its protein is CAEGGGGDSPLHF.

The CDR3 DNA reads TGTGCCAGTAGTACCCAAGGACTAGCGGGAAACTACAATGAGCAGTTCTTC. Its protein is CASSTQGLAGNYNEQFF. V and J are TRBV19 and TRBJ2-1; TRBD2 aligns across 12 bases. Germline V CDR1 and CDR2: LNHDA, SQIVND (reference sequence). The junction had 7 bases not matched to a gene; V was cut back by 4 bases and J by 3 bases. This CDR3 spans 17 amino acids.

The CDR3 DNA reads as TGTGCCAGCAGCAACAACTTGCGCCAAGAGACCCAGTACTTC. Residues: CASSNNLRQETQYF. The chain couples TRBV21-1 to TRBJ2-5; the table names TRBD2, a call not compared with the DNA. TRBV21-1 is shown as a pseudogene. The CDR3 has 14 amino acids.

This chain joins TRBV19 and TRBJ1-5, with D maybe TRBD1 (5 bases). This CDR3 is built from 15 residues. The V gene's germline CDR1 is LNHDA and CDR2 SQIVND (reference sequence). Trimming took 3 bases from V and 3 from J, leaving 12 bases between them. This chain's CDR3 is CASSILGETNQPQHF. The CDR3 DNA sequence: TGTGCCAGTAGTATTTTAGGGGAAACCAATCAGCCCCAGCATTTT.

The rearrangement joins TRBV5-1 to TRBJ1-2; D unclear. Trimming shortened V by 2 bases and J by 6 bases, and 8 bases separated the two germline ends. Germline CDR1 and CDR2: SGHRS and YFSETQ. The CDR3 sequence is 12 residues long. The DNA for the CDR3 is TGCGCCAGCAGCTTTAATCAGGATGGCTACACCTTC. The encoded protein is CASSFNQDGYTF.

This clone was seen more than once but under ten times. V usage is TRBV3-1 (or the pseudogene TRBV3-2) and J usage is TRBJ2-7; a possible D gene is TRBD2 (6 bases). The CDR3 is 13 amino acids. V was trimmed by 1 base and J by 6 bases, leaving 10 bases between them. Germline assignment: CDR1 LGHDT and CDR2 YNNKEL (reference sequence). The CDR3 protein is CASSQVGGVEQYF. The DNA for the CDR3 is TGTGCCAGCAGCCAAGTAGGAGGGGTCGAGCAGTACTTC.

The CDR3, as DNA: TGTGCCAGCAGTCATTGGACTAGCACAGATACGCAGTATTTT. Its protein is CASSHWTSTDTQYF. The chain is built from TRBV7-9 and TRBJ2-3, with D possibly matching TRBD2 (5 bases). V lost 6 bases and J 0 bases, leaving 10 bases between the germline ends. The germline V gene encodes CDR1 SEHNR and CDR2 FQNEAQ (reference sequence). The CDR3 is 14 residues long.

This clone has just a few counts. The chain has TRBV7-8 and TRBJ2-2; D gene unclear. The germline CDR1 and CDR2 sequences are SGHVS and FQNEAQ. This CDR3 region has 14 residues. The germline V and J ends were trimmed by 1 base and 2 bases, with 5 bases remaining between them. The CDR3 is CASSLVRNTGELFF. CDR3 nucleotide sequence: TGTGCCAGCAGCTTAGTTAGAAACACCGGGGAGCTGTTTTTT.

The V call is TRBV28, the J call TRBJ1-2, with unresolved D. V lost 3 bases and J 0 bases, leaving 17 bases between the germline ends. This CDR3 is built from 17 residues. Looked up from germline, CDR1 is MDHEN and CDR2 is SYDVKM. The CDR3 spells CASSLAYRGRSNYGYTF. Written as DNA, the CDR3 is TGTGCCAGCAGTTTGGCCTACCGTGGGAGATCTAACTATGGCTACACCTTC.

The V gene is TRBV27, the J gene TRBJ2-5, with 10 bases matching TRBD1. The germline V gene has CDR1 MNHEY and CDR2 SMNVEV (reference sequence). The CDR3 is made up of 16 amino acids. V lost 6 bases to trimming and J lost 6 bases; unmatched junction nucleotides: 13. The CDR3 DNA reads TGTGCCAGCAGATCGACCGGGACAGGGGAGGGGAAGACCCAGTACTTC. Translated: CASRSTGTGEGKTQYF.

The chain links TRBV4-3 to TRBJ2-7; D gene uncertain. Germline CDR1 LGHNA, CDR2 YSLEER. The V end was cut by 1 base, the J end by 0 bases, with 4 bases between. This CDR3 is built from 13 residues. CDR3 protein: CASSQAFSYEQYF. Here the CDR3 DNA reads TGCGCCAGCAGCCAAGCCTTCTCCTACGAGCAGTACTTC.

The V and J genes are TRBV4-3 and TRBJ2-1; 11 bases are a match to TRBD1. J was trimmed by 7 bases and V by 6 bases; bases with no gene match: 8. Per the germline V gene, CDR1 is LGHNA and CDR2 is YSLEER. The CDR3 extends over 15 amino acids. The CDR3 spells CASSQPGQGVNEQFF. CDR3 nucleotide sequence: TGCGCCAGCAGTCAACCGGGACAGGGGGTAAATGAGCAGTTCTTC.

The rearrangement uses TRBV9 and TRBJ1-5; D is unresolved. V was cut by 3 bases and J by 5 bases, with 9 bases left in between. The CDR3 spans 13 residues. Germline CDR1 SGDLS, CDR2 YYNGEE. Here the CDR3 reads CASSAGLDQPQHF. DNA for the CDR3: TGTGCCAGCAGCGCAGGTCTGGATCAGCCCCAGCATTTT.

The V gene is TRBV20-1, the J gene TRBJ2-5; the D is unclear. The CDR3 is 13 amino acids. CDR1 and CDR2 from the germline V gene are DFQATT and SNEGSKA (reference sequence). Trimming left V 3 bases short and J 4 bases short, with 12 bases between. The CDR3 here is CSASIFERETQYF. In DNA form, the CDR3 reads TGCAGTGCTAGTATCTTTGAGCGAGAGACCCAGTACTTC.

The gene calls are TRBV11-3 and TRBJ2-2; the D gene is possibly TRBD1 (6 bases). Germline assignment: CDR1 SGHNT and CDR2 YENEEA. This CDR3 is built from 14 residues. V was trimmed by 2 bases and J by 5 bases, leaving 9 bases between them. The CDR3 region is CASSLMTGTGELFF. In DNA, the CDR3 is TGTGCCAGCAGCTTAATGACAGGAACCGGGGAGCTGTTTTTT. Filled out from reference TRBV11-3 and TRBJ2-2, the complete variable domain reads EAGVVQSPRYKIIEKKQPVAFWCNPISGHNTLYWYLQNLGQGPELLIRYENEEAVDDSQLPKDRFSAERLKGVDSTLKIQPAELGDSAVYLCASSLMTGTGELFFGEGSRLTVL.

The chain carries TRBV19 and TRBJ1-1; a possible D gene is TRBD1 (5 bases). V was shortened by 6 bases and J by 4 bases, with 15 bases between the two germline ends. Germline CDR1 is LNHDA and CDR2 is SQIVND (reference sequence). The CDR3 has 14 residues. The CDR3 here is CASRITGGGTEAFF. CDR3 nucleotides: TGTGCCAGTAGGATTACGGGCGGGGGCACTGAAGCTTTCTTT.